The 3 T cell receptor beta chains given below trace back to one sample, sequenced in a study of CXCR3-negative and CXCR3-positive naive CD8 T cells. Study-level points and caveats: Relative to CXCR3-negative naive cells, CXCR3-positive naive cells had more hydrophobic TRB CDR3s.

The antigens of these receptors remain unknown. It was by 5' RACE with UMI labels that the TRB cDNA libraries were prepared. TCRdb reanalyzed the 5' RACE reads and collapses them to one entry per CDR3 protein, without DNA. The listing records nearly 90,000 distinct CDR3 sequences. The source material was naive CXCR3+ CD8+ T cells from blood. Stated subset: CD45RO-CCR7+CD27+CD95- naive CD8+ T cells expressing CXCR3 (TNR3+). The receptors here all came from a human donor in good health. Some clones in this sample may be carry-over from other donors' samples.

Here the CDR3 reads CASSNTGPWHQETQYF. The V and J genes are TRBV7-2 and TRBJ2-5; TCRdb selects TRBD1, and the lack of DNA leaves this call unchecked. Germline values: CDR1 SGHTA, CDR2 FQGNSA. The CDR3 contains 16 residues.

The chain's CDR3 is CVSSTDRGLANEQFF. The V call is TRBV28, the J call TRBJ2-1; TCRdb's D gene call, TRBD1, goes unchecked for lack of DNA. The CDR3 is 15 residues long. From germline, CDR1 is MDHEN and CDR2 SYDVKM.

This sequence joins TRBV10-3 and TRBJ1-3; TCRdb names TRBD1, which stays unverified in the absence of DNA. CDR1 and CDR2 from the germline V gene are ENHRY and SYGVKD. The CDR3 consists of 14 residues. The CDR3 sequence: CASWGQVMGNTIYF.